The 31 T cell receptor beta chains below all came from one sample that was sequenced in a study of blood T cell repertoires in COVID-19. Method: immunoSEQ multiplex PCR; TCRdb's copy keeps in-frame clones and lacks some. The sample includes just under 350,000 clones, about 90% of them seen just once. Sample: peripheral blood. Receptors originate from a woman aged 70-85 years with COVID-19, enrolled during active disease.

This clone was picked up a small number of times. In DNA, the CDR3 is TGTGCCAGCAGGGCCGTGTCGGGGGTGACATTTTTAGAGCAGTACTTC. Translated: CASRAVSGVTFLEQYF. The genes are TRBV27 and TRBJ2-7; the D gene is possibly TRBD2 (6 bases). The CDR3 length is 16 residues. The V gene's germline CDR1 is MNHEY and CDR2 SMNVEV (reference sequence). The V end lost 6 bases, the J end lost 7 bases, and 25 bases lay between the germline ends.

The chain combines TRBV9 with TRBJ1-2; 8 bases line up with TRBD1. Germline CDR1 and CDR2: SGDLS and YYNGEE. The CDR3 totals 15 residues. V shed 3 bases and J 8 bases; nucleotides not matched to a gene: 12. The CDR3, as DNA: TGTGCCAGCAGCGACCGGACAGGGCCTCCCGAGGGCTACACCTTC. Residues: CASSDRTGPPEGYTF.

The chain combines TRBV4-1 with TRBJ1-6, with D possibly being TRBD1 (6 bases). CDR1 MGHRA and CDR2 YSYEKL come from the germline V gene. The ends were cut back, 2 bases at V and 6 bases at J, with 14 bases in the middle. The CDR3 sequence is 16 residues long. The CDR3 reads CASSQPTGRGNSPLHF. The CDR3 DNA reads TGCGCCAGCAGCCAACCTACAGGGAGGGGTAATTCACCCCTCCACTTT.

The chain joins TRBV6-5 to TRBJ2-1, with TRBD1 identical over 8 bases. The CDR3 has 15 residues. CDR1 is MNHEY, CDR2 SVGAGI, per germline. V was pared by 6 bases and J by 1 base, with 5 bases of the junction left unmatched. The CDR3 is CASSPRQGSYNEQFF. CDR3 bases: TGTGCCAGCAGCCCCCGACAGGGGTCCTACAATGAGCAGTTCTTC.

In this sample, this clone turned up once. The rearrangement joins TRBV9 to TRBJ1-2, with D uncertain. V was pared by 6 bases and J by 3 bases, with 12 bases between. CDR1 and CDR2 (germline): SGDLS, YYNGEE. The CDR3 length is 13 residues. The CDR3 bases are TGTGCCAGCACCCCCCTCCAGGACTATGGCTACACCTTC. This encodes CASTPLQDYGYTF.

The J gene is TRBJ1-3, the V gene TRBV6-5; tentatively, D is TRBD1 (5 bases). Germline CDR1 and CDR2: MNHEY and SVGAGI. The CDR3 has 12 residues. The CDR3 here is CENWGRGNTIYF. The CDR3 bases are TGTGAAAATTGGGGCCGTGGAAACACCATATATTTT.

The rearrangement uses TRBV7-2 and TRBJ2-5, with 13 bases lining up with TRBD2. Germline V gene sequence: CDR1 SGHTA, CDR2 FQGNSA. The V gene end was trimmed by 5 bases and the J gene end by 6 bases; junction bases not matched to a gene: 12. The CDR3 runs 17 residues. The CDR3 DNA reads as TGTGCCAGCAGCCCCCCCCGTAGGACTAGCGGGGGTCAGACCCAGTACTTC. Its translation: CASSPPRRTSGGQTQYF.

The rearrangement uses TRBV24-1 and TRBJ1-2; TRBD1 matches at 9 bases. CDR1 is KGHDR, CDR2 SFDVKD, per germline. V gave up 6 bases and J gave up 6 bases; unmatched junction bases: 7. The CDR3 consists of 14 residues. The CDR3: CATSNPGQGHGYTF. CDR3 sequence (DNA): TGTGCCACCAGTAATCCGGGACAGGGACATGGCTACACCTTC.

This chain joins TRBV2 and TRBJ1-5, with a possible D match to TRBD1 (5 bases). CDR3 length: 15 amino acids. CDR1 and CDR2 (germline): SNHLY, FYNNEI. V was clipped by 4 bases and J by 6 bases, with 16 bases between them. The CDR3 reads CASSVGAGIGQPQHF. Written as DNA, the CDR3 is TGTGCCAGCAGTGTAGGCGCAGGGATCGGTCAGCCCCAGCATTTT.

The rearrangement links TRBV19 to TRBJ1-3; D is possibly TRBD1 (5 bases). This CDR3 contains 12 residues. V was cut by 6 bases and J by 8 bases, with 11 bases left in between. Germline V gene sequence: CDR1 LNHDA, CDR2 SQIVND (reference sequence). The CDR3 coding sequence is TGTGCCAGTAGCCCCGCGGGGCACACCATATATTTT. Translating it yields CASSPAGHTIYF.

This chain joins TRBV7-9 and TRBJ2-1, with 10 bases identical to TRBD2. Germline assignment: CDR1 SEHNR and CDR2 FQNEAQ (reference sequence). This CDR3 is built from 17 residues. V trimming: 5 bases; J trimming: 3 bases; junction bases outside the gene matches: 10. CDR3 nucleotide sequence: TGTGCCAGCAGCATACCAATTAGCGGGGGGATCTACAATGAGCAGTTCTTC. Amino acid sequence: CASSIPISGGIYNEQFF. Drawing the rest from reference TRBV7-9 and TRBJ2-1, the complete variable domain is DTGVSQNPRHKITKRGQNVTFRCDPISEHNRLYWYRQTLGQGPEFLTYFQNEAQLEKSRLLSDRFSAERPKGSFSTLEIQRTEQGDSAMYLCASSIPISGGIYNEQFFGPGTRLTVL.

J is TRBJ2-5 and V is TRBV6-2 or TRBV6-3; tentatively, D is TRBD1 (5 bases). The length of the CDR3 is 14 residues. V lost 5 bases, J lost 2 bases, and 12 bases lay in between. Germline V gene data show CDR1 as MNHEY and CDR2 as SVGEGT. CDR3 in DNA: TGTGCCAGCAGTAAGACGGACATACAAGAGACCCAGTACTTC. This encodes CASSKTDIQETQYF.

The chain combines TRBV10-3 with TRBJ1-1, with D hard to call. Germline V CDR1 and CDR2: ENHRY, SYGVKD. The V and J ends lost 3 bases and 3 bases respectively, with 8 bases between them. The CDR3 length is 13 residues. CDR3 nucleotides: TGTGCCATCAGTGACGATCGAGACACTGAAGCTTTCTTT. Residues: CAISDDRDTEAFF.

This clone was detected only once. The rearrangement uses TRBV28 and TRBJ2-2; 7 bases line up with TRBD1. Per the germline V gene, CDR1 is MDHEN and CDR2 is SYDVKM. With V trimmed by 5 bases and J by 3 bases, 9 bases remained unmatched. The length of the CDR3 is 16 residues. The CDR3 DNA sequence: TGTGCCAGCAGTCAGACAGGGTTCCTGGACACCGGGGAGCTGTTTTTT. Its translation is CASSQTGFLDTGELFF.

The chain is built from TRBV2 and TRBJ2-3, with a tentative D call TRBD1 (6 bases). V lost 2 bases and J lost 4, with 10 bases in between. Germline V gene sequence: CDR1 SNHLY, CDR2 FYNNEI. The CDR3 spans 14 residues. The CDR3 coding sequence is TGTGCCAGCAGTGAATACAGGGTTGCAGATACGCAGTATTTT. This encodes CASSEYRVADTQYF.

V gene TRBV30 combines with J gene TRBJ1-2; 8 nucleotides align to TRBD1. From germline, CDR1 is GTSNPN and CDR2 SVGIG (reference sequence). Trimming at V came to 3 bases and at J to 6 bases, leaving 3 bases not matched to a gene. This CDR3 is 12 amino acids long. The CDR3 sequence is CAWSTGGDGYTF. DNA for the CDR3: TGTGCCTGGAGCACAGGGGGAGATGGCTACACCTTC.

The CDR3 sequence: CASSLASGGPGEQFF. CDR3 DNA: TGTGCCAGCAGCTTAGCGAGCGGGGGGCCAGGAGAGCAGTTCTTC. The chain combines TRBV11-2 with TRBJ2-1; 9 nucleotides align to TRBD2. The J segment lost 10 bases and the V segment lost 1 base, leaving 8 bases of the junction unmatched. Germline V CDR1 and CDR2: SGHAT, FQNNGV. This CDR3 has 15 amino acids.

The CDR3 spells CAIYLPGSTEAFF. In DNA form, the CDR3 reads TGTGCCATCTACCTCCCAGGTAGCACTGAAGCTTTCTTT. The chain combines TRBV2 with TRBJ1-1, with unresolved D. V was shortened by 10 bases and J by 4 bases, with 16 bases between the two germline ends. The CDR3 is made up of 13 amino acids. Germline-derived CDR1 and CDR2 are SNHLY and FYNNEI.

This chain links TRBV3-1 (or the pseudogene TRBV3-2) with TRBJ1-1, with D possibly TRBD1 on 6 matching bases. Germline V gene data show CDR1 as LGHDT and CDR2 as YNNKEL (reference sequence). The CDR3 has 14 amino acids. V gave up 4 bases and J gave up 5 bases, with 14 bases separating them. The CDR3 region is CASSLGGARTEAFF. The CDR3 DNA reads as TGTGCCAGCAGCCTGGGGGGGGCGCGGACTGAAGCTTTCTTT.

The chain employs TRBV7-2 and TRBJ2-1; the match to TRBD1 covers 7 bases. The ends lost 5 bases at V and 5 bases at J; junction bases unmatched: 3. This CDR3 is built from 13 residues. Germline V lookup: CDR1 SGHTA, CDR2 FQGNSA. The CDR3 DNA sequence: TGTGCCAGCAGCCGAGACAGGGACAATGAGCAGTTCTTC. Its protein is CASSRDRDNEQFF. Based on the CDR3 plus reference TRBV7-2 and TRBJ2-1, the full variable domain is GAGVSQSPSNKVTEKGKDVELRCDPISGHTALYWYRQSLGQGLEFLIYFQGNSAPDKSGLPSDRFSAERTGGSVSTLTIQRTQQEDSAVYLCASSRDRDNEQFFGPGTRLTVL.

The chain recombines TRBV9 with TRBJ2-1, with 7 bases matching TRBD2. The V segment lost 0 bases and the J segment 5 bases; nucleotides outside the gene matches: 11. Germline CDR1 is SGDLS and CDR2 is YYNGEE. This CDR3 contains 17 residues. DNA of the CDR3: TGTGCCAGCAGCGTAGATGGTGTTGGCGGGGGTCACAATGAGCAGTTCTTC. Protein product: CASSVDGVGGGHNEQFF.

This chain uses TRBV2 with TRBJ1-5; possible D gene TRBD1, 5 bases. CDR1 and CDR2 from the germline V gene are SNHLY and FYNNEI. This CDR3 is built from 12 residues. V lost 5 bases and J 7 bases, leaving 9 bases between the germline ends. CDR3 in amino acids: CASSSSGQPQHF. In DNA form, the CDR3 reads TGTGCCAGCAGTTCATCAGGGCAGCCCCAGCATTTT.

This clone was recorded only once. This chain uses TRBV27 with TRBJ1-4; no clear D gene. CDR3 length: 15 residues. Trimming took off 0 bases at V and 0 bases at J, with 5 bases between the two ends. Germline CDR1 reads MNHEY; CDR2 reads SMNVEV (reference sequence). The CDR3 here is CASSLSVSTNEKLFF. The CDR3 nucleotides read TGTGCCAGCAGTTTATCCGTTTCAACTAATGAAAAACTGTTTTTT.

In its sample, this clone was seen once. This chain links TRBV20-1 with TRBJ2-3; TRBD1 is a possible D gene (5 bases). The CDR3 covers 14 residues. CDR1 is DFQATT, CDR2 SNEGSKA, per germline (reference sequence). Between the trimmed V and J ends, which lost 3 bases and 1 base, there was a span of 11 bases. The CDR3 region is CSASGQGGTDTQYF. Written as DNA, the CDR3 is TGCAGTGCTAGTGGGCAGGGTGGCACAGATACGCAGTATTTT.

A few counts support this clone. The chain uses TRBV4-1 and TRBJ1-1; D is perhaps TRBD1 (6 bases). The CDR3 consists of 14 residues. V was cut by 0 bases and J by 6 bases, with 11 bases left in between. The germline V gene has CDR1 MGHRA and CDR2 YSYEKL. The CDR3 DNA is TGCGCCAGCAGCCAAGAACCACGGACAGCTGAAGCTTTCTTT. Its protein is CASSQEPRTAEAFF.

V usage is TRBV7-2 and J usage is TRBJ1-1, with a tentative D call TRBD1 (5 bases). CDR3 length: 14 amino acids. Trimming removed 0 bases from V and 5 bases from J, with 10 bases in between. CDR1 is SGHTA and CDR2 is FQGNSA in the germline V gene. The CDR3 DNA reads as TGTGCCAGCAGCTTAGCGTGGGCAGGGACTGAAGCTTTCTTT. Translation: CASSLAWAGTEAFF.

The chain carries TRBV6-5 and TRBJ2-2, with TRBD1 identical over 7 bases. The CDR3 length is 15 residues. Germline CDR1 reads MNHEY; CDR2 reads SVGAGI. The ends lost 7 bases at V and 5 bases at J; junction bases unmatched: 10. CDR3 sequence reads: CASTATTGPTGELFF. The CDR3 bases are TGTGCCAGCACCGCGACGACAGGGCCGACCGGGGAGCTGTTTTTT.

The chain combines TRBV7-8 with TRBJ2-7; 10 bases match TRBD1. The germline CDR1 and CDR2 sequences are SGHVS and FQNEAQ. This CDR3 is 15 amino acids long. The J segment lost 5 bases and the V segment lost 5 bases, leaving 9 bases of the junction unmatched. CDR3 region: CASSLAGDRGDEQYF. CDR3 DNA: TGTGCCAGCAGCCTTGCGGGGGACAGGGGCGACGAGCAGTACTTC. Full variable domain (rest looked up from reference TRBV7-8 and TRBJ2-7): GAGVSQSPRYKVAKRGQDVALRCDPISGHVSLFWYQQALGQGPEFLTYFQNEAQLDKSGLPSDRFFAERPEGSVSTLKIQRTQQEDSAVYLCASSLAGDRGDEQYFGPGTRLTVT.

The rearrangement links TRBV4-3 to TRBJ1-6, with a tentative D call TRBD1 (5 bases). The CDR3 consists of 14 residues. V lost 3 bases to trimming and J lost 8 bases, with 11 bases between them. Per the germline V gene, CDR1 is LGHNA and CDR2 is YSLEER. The CDR3 DNA follows: TGCGCCAGCAGCCAGGGGGGGTTGGATTCACCCCTCCACTTT. Protein product: CASSQGGLDSPLHF.

This clone came up a few times. This chain links TRBV2 with TRBJ2-7; perhaps TRBD2 as D (6 bases). This CDR3 has 14 residues. In germline, CDR1 is SNHLY, CDR2 FYNNEI. Trimming shortened V by 2 bases and J by 4 bases, and 12 bases separated the two germline ends. CDR3 region: CASSEFGSLYEQYF. Written as DNA, the CDR3 is TGTGCCAGCAGTGAATTCGGGAGCCTGTACGAGCAGTACTTC. Full variable domain (missing parts from reference TRBV2 and TRBJ2-7): EPEVTQTPSHQVTQMGQEVILRCVPISNHLYFYWYRQILGQKVEFLVSFYNNEISEKSEIFDDQFSVERPDGSNFTLKIRSTKLEDSAMYFCASSEFGSLYEQYFGPGTRLTVT.

A single count supports this clone. The rearrangement uses TRBV4-1 and TRBJ1-6; D is undetermined. The germline gives CDR1 MGHRA, CDR2 YSYEKL. Trimming stripped 3 bases from V and 0 bases from J, with 6 bases between. The CDR3 length is 15 residues. The CDR3 protein is CASSHASSYNSPLHF. CDR3 DNA sequence: TGCGCCAGCAGCCACGCTAGCTCCTATAATTCACCCCTCCACTTT.